This note documents a single T cell receptor beta chain sequence. The germline gives CDR1 GTSNPN, CDR2 SVGIG (reference sequence). V lost 4 bases and J lost 5; bases outside the gene matches: 7. The CDR3 sequence is 14 residues long. This entry comes from a study of human thymus T cells. This table comes from immunoSEQ multiplex PCR, and its TCRdb copy is limited to in-frame clones, with some not included. The sample yields roughly 130,000 clones, around 96% seen once. Resections from corrective heart surgery supplied the thymus tissue. This clonotype was sampled from a boy under three years old with a congenital heart defect but otherwise immunologically healthy. The sequencing input was thymus tissue. The genes are TRBV30 and TRBJ2-2; TRBD1 matches at 7 bases. CDR3 residues: CAWKVDRETGELFF. CDR3 nucleotides: TGTGCCTGGAAAGTAGACAGGGAAACCGGGGAGCTGTTTTTT. The variable domain in full, with the rest retrieved from reference TRBV30 and TRBJ2-2, is SQTIHQWPATLVQPVGSPLSLECTVEGTSNPNLYWYRQAAGRGLQLLFYSVGIGQISSEVPQNLSASRPQDRQFILSSKKLLLSDSGFYLCAWKVDRETGELFFGEGSRLTVL.